The entry below describes one TCR beta chain. Its antigen is undetermined. TCRdb's copy holds only in-frame clones and misses some; the assay was immunoSEQ multiplex PCR. The profile shows 100,000 to 120,000 clones, around nine tenths of them singletons. Per the germline V gene, CDR1 is SGHKS and CDR2 is YYEKEE (reference sequence). The CDR3 loop spans 12 amino acids. The V end lost 4 bases, the J end lost 8 bases, and 12 bases lay between the germline ends. This entry belongs to a study of cytomegalovirus exposure and HLA in healthy donors. Study-level points and caveats: The study flagged 150 to 200 TCR beta chains as cytomegalovirus-associated.

The chain employs TRBV5-5 and TRBJ1-1; D gene uncertain. The sequenced sample was PBMCs. This sequence was found in a woman younger than 35 in good health and CMV-seronegative. The CDR3 protein is CASSPIPEEAFF. The CDR3 DNA sequence: TGTGCCAGCAGCCCGATTCCGGAGGAAGCTTTCTTT.